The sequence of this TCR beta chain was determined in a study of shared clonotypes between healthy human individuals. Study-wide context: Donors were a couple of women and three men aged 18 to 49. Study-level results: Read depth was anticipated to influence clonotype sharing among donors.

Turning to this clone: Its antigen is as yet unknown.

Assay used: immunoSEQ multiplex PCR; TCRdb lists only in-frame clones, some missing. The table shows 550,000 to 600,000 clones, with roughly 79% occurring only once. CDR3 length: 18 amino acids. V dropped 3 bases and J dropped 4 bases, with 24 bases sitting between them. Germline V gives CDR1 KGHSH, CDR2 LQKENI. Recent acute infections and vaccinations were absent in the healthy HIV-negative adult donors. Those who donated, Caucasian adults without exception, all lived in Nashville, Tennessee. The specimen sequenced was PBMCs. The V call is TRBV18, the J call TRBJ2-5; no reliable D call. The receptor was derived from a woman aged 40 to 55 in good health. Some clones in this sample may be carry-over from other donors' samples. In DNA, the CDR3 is TGTGCCAGCTCACCCGTAAGTAGGGCCAGTGATTCTGGAGAGACCCAGTACTTC. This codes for CASSPVSRASDSGETQYF.